A selection of T cell receptor beta chains follows, all from one sample in a study of blood T cell repertoires in COVID-19. Assay used: immunoSEQ multiplex PCR; TCRdb lists only in-frame clones, some missing. The sample includes a few hundred thousand clones, roughly 88% seen only once; the top ten take roughly 12%. Sequencing input: peripheral blood. The receptors derive from a woman aged 45 to 65 with COVID-19, enrolled during active disease. CDR3s include the opening cysteine and the closing phenylalanine or tryptophan. Each record gives: clone size, J gene, V gene, D gene, CDR3 DNA, CDR3 protein. A D gene is named only where the DNA matches it firmly. Clone size is shown for a subset of rows, as once, few, many or a class of expanded clone.

NA	TRBJ2-2	TRBV12-3/TRBV12-4	NA	TGTGCCAGCAGCCCCAGGGGAACCGGGGAGCTGTTTTTT	CASSPRGTGELFF
NA	TRBJ2-3	TRBV7-3	TRBD2	TGTGCCAGCAGCTCCTTAGCGGGGGGGCCAAATACGCAGTATTTT	CASSSLAGGPNTQYF
once	TRBJ2-5	TRBV2	TRBD2	TGTGCCAGCAGTGAGGGGCTAGCGGGGGGTCCCCAAGAGACCCAGTACTTC	CASSEGLAGGPQETQYF
NA	TRBJ1-1	TRBV5-1	NA	TGCGCCAGCAGCTCGGGACAACCGAACACTGAAGCTTTCTTT	CASSSGQPNTEAFF
NA	TRBJ2-7	TRBV7-6	NA	TGTGCCAGCAGCAAGGGCCCTCCGGGGAGCTACGAGCAGTACTTC	CASSKGPPGSYEQYF
NA	TRBJ2-7	TRBV27	TRBD2	TGTGCCAGCAGTTTAGCGGGGGGCTACGAGCAGTACTTC	CASSLAGGYEQYF
once	TRBJ1-4	TRBV9	NA	TGTGCCAGCAGCCGCGCGGCCCTAGCGGGATCAACTAATGAAAAACTGTTTTTT	CASSRAALAGSTNEKLFF
NA	TRBJ2-2	TRBV5-1	NA	TGCGCCGCCGGGGAACAAGCGAACACCGGGGAGCTGTTTTTT	CAAGEQANTGELFF
NA	TRBJ2-1	TRBV7-9	TRBD2	TGTGCCAGCAGCGGAAGTACTAGCGGGGGTTCCCCCTACAATGAGCAGTTCTTC	CASSGSTSGGSPYNEQFF
NA	TRBJ2-5	TRBV5-6	NA	TGTGCCAGCAGCTTGTGGGGCTTGATGGGGTCCCAGTACTTC	CASSLWGLMGSQYF
NA	TRBJ1-4	TRBV11-3	NA	TGTGCCAGCAGGGCGGGGGTAGGAGAAAAACTGTTTTTT	CASRAGVGEKLFF